This T cell receptor (beta chain) came from a study of T-cell memory formation after mild COVID-19. The CDR3 totals 16 residues. CDR1 is MNHEY, CDR2 SMNVEV, per germline (reference sequence). The trim removed 6 bases at V and 9 bases at J, leaving 14 bases unmatched. Via MiXCR, TCRdb re-called the 5' RACE reads, giving one row per CDR3 protein. The sample shows around 120,000 distinct CDR3 sequences, approximately 15% of them seen only once. Material: PBMCs or a T cell subset sorted from them (not recorded which). The genes are TRBV27 and TRBJ2-1, with TRBD2 matching 10 bases. This receptor was taken from an adult woman who had mild COVID-19 (a few samples of this study predate the infection). Cell type and time point are not known. CDR3 in DNA: TGTGCCAGCAGCCTTTACTCTCTAGCGGGAGCATTTGAGCAGTTCTTC. It yields the protein CASSLYSLAGAFEQFF.